This T cell receptor beta chain was sequenced in a study of CD8 T cell repertoires and HIV-1 epitope variants. Study overall: Epitopes were three Gag families plus Nef HW9 and YT9. Enriched T cells were co-cultured with equal numbers of autologous T cell-negative antigen-presenting cells. 1M T cells were kept uncultured as a baseline.

Worth noting for this clone: Its antigen is unknown.

Assay: immunoSEQ multiplex PCR; the TCRdb copy retains only in-frame clones and omits some. This repertoire shows around 4,500 clones, about two thirds found once; its top ten account for about 40%. The germline V gene encodes CDR1 MGHDK and CDR2 SYGVNS. The CDR3 loop spans 15 amino acids. V was trimmed by 1 base and J by 1 base, leaving 10 bases between them. This receptor was obtained from a male donor with HIV. Sequencing was done on a sample of cultured CD8+ T cells derived from PBMCs. The chain links TRBV25-1 to TRBJ2-5; no firm D call. The CDR3 coding sequence is TGTGCCAGCAGTGAATTGGGCAACACCCAAGAGACCCAGTACTTC. Translated: CASSELGNTQETQYF.